Listed below are T cell receptor beta chains from one sample, sequenced in a study of regulatory T cells in long-lasting Graves disease. TCRdb processed the multiplex PCR reads anew with MiXCR; each CDR3 protein has one entry. The sample has under 800,000 distinct CDR3 sequences, approximately 15% seen once; the top ten hold under 20%. In addition, the sample was reused for a study of T cells in Graves' hyperthyroidism and ophthalmopathy.

The sample was peripheral blood mononuclear cells (PBMCs), taken at new diagnosis, from a patient treated with antithyroid drugs. The receptors were sampled from a woman aged 25 to 39 with Graves disease. Both conserved end residues are part of each CDR3. The D gene is left open where the match is weak. Only some rows state a clone size, as once, few, many or a class for expanded clones.

V gene: TRBV7-2
D gene: -
CDR3 length: 16
J gene: TRBJ2-1
clone size: few
CDR3 DNA: TGTGCCAGCAGCTTCAGTCAGGGCGCACCCTACAATGAGCAGTTCTTC
CDR3 protein: CASSFSQGAPYNEQFF

V gene: TRBV7-9
D gene: -
CDR3 length: 14
J gene: TRBJ2-5
clone size: many
CDR3 DNA: TGTGCCAGCAGCCACGTGGGCAGCTCAGAGACCCAGTACTTC
CDR3 protein: CASSHVGSSETQYF

V gene: TRBV5-1
D gene: -
CDR3 length: 14
J gene: TRBJ2-2
clone size: -
CDR3 DNA: TGCGCCAGCAGCTTGGCTGCGAACACCAGGGAGCTGTTTTTT
CDR3 protein: CASSLAANTRELFF

V gene: TRBV27
D gene: -
CDR3 length: 15
J gene: TRBJ1-6
clone size: many
CDR3 DNA: TGTGCCAGCATGTCGTCGGGACCGGGGGGTCCACCCCTCCACTTT
CDR3 protein: CASMSSGPGGPPLHF

V gene: TRBV30
D gene: -
CDR3 length: 17
J gene: TRBJ1-5
clone size: -
CDR3 DNA: TGTGCCTGGAGCTCGGGACCGGGGGTGGGATCCAATCAGCCCCAGCATTTT
CDR3 protein: CAWSSGPGVGSNQPQHF

V gene: TRBV30
D gene: -
CDR3 length: 13
J gene: TRBJ1-2
clone size: few
CDR3 DNA: TGTGCCTGGAGTGCGACAGGCGAGGCTGGCTACACCTTC
CDR3 protein: CAWSATGEAGYTF

V gene: TRBV6-1
D gene: -
CDR3 length: 17
J gene: TRBJ2-3
clone size: many
CDR3 DNA: TGTGCCAGCAGCCCTCCGGGACCTCTATCTCGCACAGATACGCAGTATTTT
CDR3 protein: CASSPPGPLSRTDTQYF

V gene: TRBV28
D gene: TRBD1
CDR3 length: 14
J gene: TRBJ1-5
clone size: few
CDR3 DNA: TGTGCCACCGTGGACAGGGTTCGAGGTCAGCCCCAGCATTTT
CDR3 protein: CATVDRVRGQPQHF

V gene: TRBV29-1
D gene: -
CDR3 length: 12
J gene: TRBJ1-1
clone size: -
CDR3 DNA: TGCAGCGTTCGCCCAGGGGACCCTGAAGCTTTCTTT
CDR3 protein: CSVRPGDPEAFF

V gene: TRBV20-1
D gene: TRBD1
CDR3 length: 14
J gene: TRBJ1-1
clone size: many
CDR3 DNA: TGCAGTGCTAGAGCAGGGGGCGGGAACACTGAAGCTTTCTTT
CDR3 protein: CSARAGGGNTEAFF

V gene: TRBV7-2
D gene: TRBD1
CDR3 length: 18
J gene: TRBJ2-7
clone size: many
CDR3 DNA: TGTGCCAGCAGCATAACCACTTCGACGGGACAGGGCGCCTACGAGCAGTACTTC
CDR3 protein: CASSITTSTGQGAYEQYF

V gene: TRBV27
D gene: -
CDR3 length: 12
J gene: TRBJ1-6
clone size: many
CDR3 DNA: TGTGCCAGCGGTGGGGTGGGGTCACCCCTCCACTTT
CDR3 protein: CASGGVGSPLHF

V gene: TRBV15
D gene: -
CDR3 length: 15
J gene: TRBJ2-5
clone size: -
CDR3 DNA: TGTGCCACCAGCAGAGATAGGGGGAGTTCTCAGACCCAGTACTTC
CDR3 protein: CATSRDRGSSQTQYF

V gene: TRBV20-1
D gene: TRBD2
CDR3 length: 15
J gene: TRBJ2-2
clone size: -
CDR3 DNA: TGCAGTGCTAGCGGGAGGGCCGCGTATTCCGGGGAGCTGTTTTTT
CDR3 protein: CSASGRAAYSGELFF

V gene: TRBV7-2
D gene: TRBD1
CDR3 length: 14
J gene: TRBJ1-6
clone size: many
CDR3 DNA: TGTGCCAGCAACACGGGACAGGGTTCTTCACCCCTCCACTTT
CDR3 protein: CASNTGQGSSPLHF

V gene: TRBV6-1
D gene: -
CDR3 length: 12
J gene: TRBJ2-5
clone size: many
CDR3 DNA: TGTGCAGAGGGCCCCCCTGGGGAGACCCAGTACTTC
CDR3 protein: CAEGPPGETQYF